The text below deals with one T cell receptor beta chain. The record originates from a study of lymphopenia after photon versus proton radiotherapy. Germline CDR1 is MDHEN and CDR2 is SYDVKM. The CDR3 covers 15 residues. Trimming removed 6 bases at V and 0 bases at J, with 12 bases between. Using immunoSEQ multiplex PCR, the repertoire was profiled, and TCRdb retains in-frame clones only, with some absent. The data hold 70,000 or so clones, with just over 90% observed a single time. This clonotype was obtained from a woman aged 70-85 years with pancreatic cancer. The sample in question was peripheral blood, obtained from a patient treated with photon-based radiotherapy. The V call is TRBV28, the J call TRBJ2-1, with D tentatively TRBD1 (6 bases). Here the CDR3 reads CASSLDRSSYNEQFF. In DNA, the CDR3 is TGTGCCAGCAGCTTAGACAGGAGCTCCTACAATGAGCAGTTCTTC.